This T cell receptor (beta chain) was documented in a study of Ad26.COV2.S vaccination and SARS-CoV-2 variants. Findings and limits, study-wide: Non-spike TCR breadth was similar in vaccine and placebo recipients.

V gave up 0 bases and J gave up 6 bases, with 15 bases separating them. CDR3 size: 16 residues. Germline V gene lookup returns CDR1 LNHDA and CDR2 SQIVND (reference sequence). As concerns this clone: Its antigen is unidentified.

Profiling relied on immunoSEQ multiplex PCR, and the TCRdb table lists in-frame clones only, not all of them. The table shows roughly 150,000 clones, with roughly 85% occurring only once. The receptor's source is a human donor who had recovered from COVID-19. The source was peripheral blood, collected after recovery from COVID-19. The chain recombines TRBV19 with TRBJ1-5; D not certain. The CDR3 DNA reads TGTGCCAGTAGTATAGATCGGACGGTCGGAGTTCAGCCCCAGCATTTT. Residues: CASSIDRTVGVQPQHF.